These T cell receptor beta chains were read from a single sample in a study of blood T cell repertoires in COVID-19. The repertoire was sequenced with immunoSEQ multiplex PCR; TCRdb's copy has only in-frame clones and lacks some. The sample holds approximately 100,000 clones, roughly four fifths seen once. Material for sequencing was peripheral blood. The receptor source for this set is a man aged 55 to 69 with acute or convalescent COVID-19. The CDR3 runs from the conserved cysteine through the conserved F or W. D genes are given only for firm matches. Some rows mark clone size as missing; the rest say once, few, many or name a class of expanded clone.

d_gene,j_gene,abundance,v_gene,CDR3nt,CDR3aa
TRBD1,TRBJ2-2,-,TRBV24-1,TGTGCCACTGGCGGGACAGGGGGTGTCGGGGAGCTGTTTTTT,CATGGTGGVGELFF
TRBD1,TRBJ2-7,-,TRBV5-5,TGTGCCAGCAGCCGCGACCGGGACAGGGCTAGAGAGCAGTACTTC,CASSRDRDRAREQYF
TRBD1,TRBJ1-2,few,TRBV11-1,TGTGCCAGCAGCCCTCGGGACAGGGCCTATGGCTACACCTTC,CASSPRDRAYGYTF
-,TRBJ1-3,-,TRBV25-1,TGTGCCAGCAGTGGATTCCAGGGTCTATTTGGAAACACCATATATTTT,CASSGFQGLFGNTIYF
-,TRBJ2-1,-,TRBV10-2,TGCGCCACACGACGAGAAGAGGCCGGCTACAATGAGCAGTTCTTC,CATRREEAGYNEQFF
-,TRBJ1-6,once,TRBV30,TGTGCCTCGCAGACAGGAGGTAATTCACCCCTCCACTTT,CASQTGGNSPLHF
-,TRBJ1-5,-,TRBV9,TGTGCCAGCAGCGTAGATGCAGGGCGTCAGCCCCAGCATTTT,CASSVDAGRQPQHF
TRBD1,TRBJ1-6,-,TRBV7-6,TGTGCCAGCAGCTTAGCCGAACAGGGGTCCACACCCCTCCACTTT,CASSLAEQGSTPLHF
TRBD1,TRBJ2-5,-,TRBV7-9,TGTGCCAGCAGCTTAGTAGGACAGGGGGCTACCCAGTACTTC,CASSLVGQGATQYF
TRBD1,TRBJ1-4,once,TRBV3-1/TRBV3-2,TGTGCCAGCAGCCAATCAGGGGGTCGTGCAACTAATGAAAAACTGTTTTTT,CASSQSGGRATNEKLFF
TRBD1,TRBJ1-1,-,TRBV5-1,TGCGCCAGCAGCCATGGGACAGGGAACACTGAAGCTTTCTTT,CASSHGTGNTEAFF
TRBD2,TRBJ2-1,-,TRBV4-1,TGCGCCAGCAGCCAAGATCGTTGGGGACTATCATACAATGAGCAGTTCTTC,CASSQDRWGLSYNEQFF
-,TRBJ1-5,-,TRBV6-6,TGTGCCAGCAGCCCCCAGGGCAATCAGCCCCAGCATTTT,CASSPQGNQPQHF
-,TRBJ2-1,-,TRBV11-1,TGTGCCAGCAGCATCGAGGGCAATGAGCAGTTCTTC,CASSIEGNEQFF
-,TRBJ2-6,-,TRBV19,TGTGCCAGTAGTATTTGGAGACAGGCCCGAAGTGGGGCCAACGTCCTGACTTTC,CASSIWRQARSGANVLTF
-,TRBJ1-5,-,TRBV7-6,TGTGCCAGCAGCCCACAGGGTGGGTCCAGCAATCAGCCCCAGCATTTT,CASSPQGGSSNQPQHF
TRBD1,TRBJ1-2,-,TRBV11-2,TGTGCCAGCAGCTTATATAGAACAGGGGCCGGGTACCATGGCTACACCTTC,CASSLYRTGAGYHGYTF
-,TRBJ1-4,-,TRBV4-3,TGCGCCAGCAGCCTATGGACAGTAGGCGAAAAACTGTTTTTT,CASSLWTVGEKLFF
TRBD1,TRBJ1-2,-,TRBV5-6,TGTGCCAGCAGCTGGGACAGGAACTTCTATGGCTACACCTTC,CASSWDRNFYGYTF
TRBD2,TRBJ2-1,-,TRBV29-1,TGCAGCGTTTTCGGGAGGGGTGCATGGAATGAGCAGTTCTTC,CSVFGRGAWNEQFF
TRBD1,TRBJ2-1,-,TRBV5-6,TGTGCCAGCAGCGAGAGGACAGGGGAGACCTACAATGAGCAGTTCTTC,CASSERTGETYNEQFF
-,TRBJ1-1,once,TRBV7-3,TGTGCCAGCAGCTTAAGTTCGGGGAACACTGAAGCTTTCTTT,CASSLSSGNTEAFF
-,TRBJ2-7,-,TRBV6-1,TGTGCCAGCAGTGAAGACAGTTCCCCCTCCTACGAGCAGTACTTC,CASSEDSSPSYEQYF
-,TRBJ1-5,-,TRBV10-3,TGTGCCATCAGCCAACAGGGAGATCAGCCCCAGCATTTT,CAISQQGDQPQHF
TRBD2,TRBJ2-1,once,TRBV9,TGTGCCAGCAGCGCTAGCGGGGGGAACTACAATGAGCAGTTCTTC,CASSASGGNYNEQFF
-,TRBJ1-6,-,TRBV30,TGTGCCTGGAATCGACAGAACAATTCACCCCTCCACTTT,CAWNRQNNSPLHF
-,TRBJ1-2,-,TRBV11-1,TGTGCCAGCAGCTTAGCGCGTGGACAGACCTATGGCTACACCTTC,CASSLARGQTYGYTF
-,TRBJ2-7,-,TRBV24-1,TGTGCCACCTCGCTAGCAGGGGCAAGGGAGCAGTACTTC,CATSLAGAREQYF
-,TRBJ2-5,-,TRBV7-8,TGTGCCAGCAGCCGCCTACCCGGCGGAGAGACCCAGTACTTC,CASSRLPGGETQYF
-,TRBJ2-7,-,TRBV24-1,TGTGCCACCAGTCAACCATCGACAGGAAACTACGAGCAGTACTTC,CATSQPSTGNYEQYF
TRBD1,TRBJ1-1,-,TRBV29-1,TGCAGCTATACCGGACAGGGAGAAAGTGAAGCTTTCTTT,CSYTGQGESEAFF
-,TRBJ1-5,-,TRBV5-6,TGTGCCAGCAGCTTCAAGGGACTCTATAGCAATCAGCCCCAGCATTTT,CASSFKGLYSNQPQHF
-,TRBJ2-3,-,TRBV25-1,TGTGCCAGCAGTGAAGGGGCTGGGGTCACCACAGATACGCAGTATTTT,CASSEGAGVTTDTQYF
-,TRBJ1-6,-,TRBV10-3,TGTGCCATCAGTCAGGACAGTGTGAATTCACCCCTCCACTTT,CAISQDSVNSPLHF
-,TRBJ1-2,once,TRBV7-2,TGTGCCAGCAGACCTACAGGCTTAGGGGACTATGGCTACACCTTC,CASRPTGLGDYGYTF
TRBD1,TRBJ1-5,-,TRBV29-1,TGCAGCGCCGGGACAGGGGAGCAGCCCCAGCATTTT,CSAGTGEQPQHF
TRBD1,TRBJ1-5,-,TRBV18,TGTGCCAGCTCACCGCAGGGGGCGAACCAGCCCCAGCATTTT,CASSPQGANQPQHF
-,TRBJ2-1,-,TRBV11-3,TGTGCCAGCAGCCGTACTAGCCCAGTCGATGAGCAGTTCTTC,CASSRTSPVDEQFF
-,TRBJ2-7,-,TRBV12-3/TRBV12-4,TGTGCCAGCAGGCTGACAGGCTACGAGCAGTACTTC,CASRLTGYEQYF
TRBD1,TRBJ2-7,-,TRBV27,TGTGCCAGCAGTTTTGGGACAGGACCCTACGAGCAGTACTTC,CASSFGTGPYEQYF
-,TRBJ2-3,-,TRBV15,TGTGCCACCAGCAGAGATCGGGGGGCTCCAGATACGCAGTATTTT,CATSRDRGAPDTQYF
-,TRBJ2-7,-,TRBV15,TGTGCCACCAGCAGAGGCCGGGGGTCGGCCACCTACGAGCAGTACTTC,CATSRGRGSATYEQYF
-,TRBJ1-1,-,TRBV7-8,TGTGCCAGCAGCAATCAACAGGGAGAAGCTTTCTTT,CASSNQQGEAFF
-,TRBJ1-3,-,TRBV6-5,TGTGCCAGCAGACCCGGCGGATCTGGAAACACCATATATTTT,CASRPGGSGNTIYF
TRBD1,TRBJ1-1,-,TRBV11-2,TGTGCCAGCAGCCCCCAGGGGGGAGAAGCTTTCTTT,CASSPQGGEAFF
TRBD1,TRBJ1-6,-,TRBV10-3,TGTGCCATCAGTGAGTGGGACAGGGGGAATTCACCCCTCCACTTT,CAISEWDRGNSPLHF
-,TRBJ1-6,-,TRBV6-1,TGTGCCAGCAGTGAGAGAAAGGAGGCTCCCCTCCACTTT,CASSERKEAPLHF
-,TRBJ1-2,-,TRBV29-1,TGCAGCGTTGAAATTACACCGGGGGGCTACACCTTC,CSVEITPGGYTF
TRBD1,TRBJ1-5,-,TRBV6-5,TGTGCCAGCAGTTCGGTACAGGGGGTCAATCAGCCCCAGCATTTT,CASSSVQGVNQPQHF
TRBD1,TRBJ1-2,once,TRBV7-9,TGTGCCAGCAGCTTAAACAGGGGGACTAACTATGGCTACACCTTC,CASSLNRGTNYGYTF
TRBD1,TRBJ2-6,-,TRBV7-9,TGTGCCAGCAGCTTAGGACAGGGGGCCGGGGCCAACGTCCTGACTTTC,CASSLGQGAGANVLTF
TRBD1,TRBJ1-1,-,TRBV7-3,TGTGCCAGCAGCAGACGGACAGGGAGGTACACTGAAGCTTTCTTT,CASSRRTGRYTEAFF
TRBD2,TRBJ2-1,-,TRBV7-6,TGTGCCAGCAGCTTAGGTAGCGGGGGGGCTTTAGGGAATGAGCAGTTCTTC,CASSLGSGGALGNEQFF
TRBD1,TRBJ2-2,-,TRBV2,TGTGCCAGCAGCGACAGGGCGAACACCGGGGAGCTGTTTTTT,CASSDRANTGELFF
-,TRBJ1-4,-,TRBV12-5,TGTGCTAGTGGTTCCCCCGGGGGGGTAGGGTTAGGGGAAAAACTGTTTTTT,CASGSPGGVGLGEKLFF
TRBD1,TRBJ1-2,-,TRBV4-1,TGCGCCAGCAGCCGTGGACAGGACCCTACTAACTATGGCTACACCTTC,CASSRGQDPTNYGYTF
TRBD1,TRBJ1-1,once,TRBV7-9,TGTGCCAGCAGCACGCGGGGACAGTCCCGCACTGAAGCTTTCTTT,CASSTRGQSRTEAFF
TRBD1,TRBJ1-1,few,TRBV5-1,TGCGCCAGCAGCTCCCAGGGGGTAGGAACTGAAGCTTTCTTT,CASSSQGVGTEAFF
-,TRBJ1-5,-,TRBV29-1,TGCAGCGTGGGGGCGGCCACCAATCAGCCCCAGCATTTT,CSVGAATNQPQHF